This record looks at one T cell receptor beta chain sequence and its context. Use of 60 Vbeta and 13 Jbeta primers characterized the PCR. Data came from immunoSEQ multiplex PCR; TCRdb stores just in-frame clones and leaves some out. The table includes some 160,000 clones, around three quarters detected once. These data come from a study of cytomegalovirus exposure and HLA in healthy donors. J was trimmed by 6 bases and V by 4 bases; bases with no gene match: 8. The CDR3 covers 16 residues. Germline-derived CDR1 and CDR2 are MNHNS and SASEGT. What was sequenced was PBMCs. V usage is TRBV6-1 and J usage is TRBJ1-5; TRBD1 aligns across 11 bases. This clonotype was sampled from a man in his forties in good health and CMV-seronegative. As DNA, the CDR3 is TGTGCCAGCAGTGCTGGGACAGGGGGATTCGGTCAGCCCCAGCATTTT. Protein: CASSAGTGGFGQPQHF.